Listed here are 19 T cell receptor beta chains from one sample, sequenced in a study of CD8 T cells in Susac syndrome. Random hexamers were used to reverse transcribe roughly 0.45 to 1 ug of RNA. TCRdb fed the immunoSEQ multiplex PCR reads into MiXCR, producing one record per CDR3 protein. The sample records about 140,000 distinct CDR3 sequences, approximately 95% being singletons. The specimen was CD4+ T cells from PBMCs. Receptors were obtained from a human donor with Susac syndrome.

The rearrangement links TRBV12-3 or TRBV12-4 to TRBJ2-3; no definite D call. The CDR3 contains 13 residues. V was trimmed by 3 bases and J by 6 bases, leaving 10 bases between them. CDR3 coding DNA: TGTGCCAGCAGTTTCGATGGAGCTGATACGCAGTATTTT. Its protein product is CASSFDGADTQYF.

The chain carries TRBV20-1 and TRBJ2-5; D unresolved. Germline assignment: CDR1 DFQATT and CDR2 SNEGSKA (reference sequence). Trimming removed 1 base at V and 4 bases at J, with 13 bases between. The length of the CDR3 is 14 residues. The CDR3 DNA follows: TGCAGTGCTAGAGCCCTGGTGGGTAGAGAGACCCAGTACTTC. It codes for CSARALVGRETQYF.

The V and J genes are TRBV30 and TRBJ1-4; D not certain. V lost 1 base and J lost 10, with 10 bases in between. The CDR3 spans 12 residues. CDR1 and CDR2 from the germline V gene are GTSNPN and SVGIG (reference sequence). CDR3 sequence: CAWSASRGKLFF. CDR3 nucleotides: TGTGCCTGGAGTGCCTCGCGGGGAAAACTGTTTTTT.

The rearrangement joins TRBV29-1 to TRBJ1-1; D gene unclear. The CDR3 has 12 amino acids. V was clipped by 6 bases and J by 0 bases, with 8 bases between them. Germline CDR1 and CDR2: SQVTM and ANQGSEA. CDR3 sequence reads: CSVGLMNTEAFF. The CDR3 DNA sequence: TGCAGCGTCGGACTAATGAACACTGAAGCTTTCTTT.

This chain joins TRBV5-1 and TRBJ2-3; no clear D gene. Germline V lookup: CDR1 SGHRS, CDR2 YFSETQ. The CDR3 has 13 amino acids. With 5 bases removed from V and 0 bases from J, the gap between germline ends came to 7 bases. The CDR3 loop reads CASRGPSTDTQYF. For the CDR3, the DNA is TGCGCCAGCAGAGGGCCCAGCACAGATACGCAGTATTTT.

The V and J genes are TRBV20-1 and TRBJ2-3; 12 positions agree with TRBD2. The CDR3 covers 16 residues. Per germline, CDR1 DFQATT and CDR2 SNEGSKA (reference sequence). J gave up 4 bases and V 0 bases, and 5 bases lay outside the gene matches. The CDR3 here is CSARDTSGRIPDTQYF. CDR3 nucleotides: TGCAGTGCTAGAGACACTAGCGGGAGGATCCCAGATACGCAGTATTTT.

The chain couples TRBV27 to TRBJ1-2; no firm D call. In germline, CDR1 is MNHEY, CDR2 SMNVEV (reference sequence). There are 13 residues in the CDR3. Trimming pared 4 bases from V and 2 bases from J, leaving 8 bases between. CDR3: CASSSHGNYGYTF. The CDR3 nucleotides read TGTGCCAGCAGTTCCCACGGAAACTATGGCTACACCTTC.

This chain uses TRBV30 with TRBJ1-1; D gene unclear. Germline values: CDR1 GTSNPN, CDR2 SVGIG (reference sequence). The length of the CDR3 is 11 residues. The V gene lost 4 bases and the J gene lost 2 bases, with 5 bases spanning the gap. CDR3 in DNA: TGTGCCTGGAAGGGTAACACTGAAGCTTTCTTT. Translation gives CAWKGNTEAFF.

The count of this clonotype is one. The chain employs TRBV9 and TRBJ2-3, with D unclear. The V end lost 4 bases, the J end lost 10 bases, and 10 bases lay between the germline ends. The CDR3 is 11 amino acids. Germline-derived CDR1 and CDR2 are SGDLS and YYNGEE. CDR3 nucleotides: TGTGCCAGCAGCCTCACCAACGCGCAGTATTTT. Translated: CASSLTNAQYF.

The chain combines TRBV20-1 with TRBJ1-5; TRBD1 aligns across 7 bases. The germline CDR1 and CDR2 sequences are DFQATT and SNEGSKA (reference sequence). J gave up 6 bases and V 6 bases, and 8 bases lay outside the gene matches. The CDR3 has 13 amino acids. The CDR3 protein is CSALTGAVQPQHF. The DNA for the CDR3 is TGCAGTGCGCTTACAGGGGCGGTTCAGCCCCAGCATTTT.

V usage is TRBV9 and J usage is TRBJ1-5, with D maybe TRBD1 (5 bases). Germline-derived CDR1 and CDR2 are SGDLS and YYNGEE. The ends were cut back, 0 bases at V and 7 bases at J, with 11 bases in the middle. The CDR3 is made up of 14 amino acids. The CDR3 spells CASSVGAGSQPQHF. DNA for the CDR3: TGTGCCAGCAGCGTAGGGGCAGGGAGCCAGCCCCAGCATTTT.

The DNA of the CDR3 is TGCAGTGCTAGAGGTCGTCTTGGGGAAGCTTTCTTT. It is translated as CSARGRLGEAFF. The V gene is TRBV20-1, the J gene TRBJ1-1; D remains ambiguous. CDR1 is DFQATT, CDR2 SNEGSKA, per germline (reference sequence). CDR3 length equals 12 residues. V was trimmed by 1 base and J by 8 bases, leaving 11 bases between them.

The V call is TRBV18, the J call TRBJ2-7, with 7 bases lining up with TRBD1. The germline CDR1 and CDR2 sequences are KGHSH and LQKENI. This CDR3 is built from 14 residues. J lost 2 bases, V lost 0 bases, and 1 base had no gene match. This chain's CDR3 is CASSPPGQTYEQYF. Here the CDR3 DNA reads TGTGCCAGCTCACCACCGGGACAGACCTACGAGCAGTACTTC.

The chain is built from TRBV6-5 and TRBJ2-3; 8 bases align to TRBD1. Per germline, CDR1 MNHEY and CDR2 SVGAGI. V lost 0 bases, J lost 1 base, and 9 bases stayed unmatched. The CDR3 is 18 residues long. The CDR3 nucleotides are TGTGCCAGCAGTTACTCATCCGGGGACAGGAGACGCACAGATACGCAGTATTTT. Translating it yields CASSYSSGDRRRTDTQYF.

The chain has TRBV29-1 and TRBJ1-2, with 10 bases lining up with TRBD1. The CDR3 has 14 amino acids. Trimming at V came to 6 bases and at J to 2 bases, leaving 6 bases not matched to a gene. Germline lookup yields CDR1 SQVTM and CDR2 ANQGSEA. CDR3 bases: TGCAGCGTAACCCGACAGGGGGCGAACTATGGCTACACCTTC. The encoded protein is CSVTRQGANYGYTF.

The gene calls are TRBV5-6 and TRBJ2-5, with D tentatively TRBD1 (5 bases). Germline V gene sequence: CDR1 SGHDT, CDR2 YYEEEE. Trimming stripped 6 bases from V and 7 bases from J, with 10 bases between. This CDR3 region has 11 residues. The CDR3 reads CASNLGVTQYF. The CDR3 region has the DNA TGTGCCAGCAACTTAGGGGTGACCCAGTACTTC. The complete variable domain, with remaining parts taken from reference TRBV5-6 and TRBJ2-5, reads DAGVTQSPTHLIKTRGQQVTLRCSPKSGHDTVSWYQQALGQGPQFIFQYYEEEERQRGNFPDRFSGHQFPNYSSELNVNALLLGDSALYLCASNLGVTQYFGPGTRLLVL.

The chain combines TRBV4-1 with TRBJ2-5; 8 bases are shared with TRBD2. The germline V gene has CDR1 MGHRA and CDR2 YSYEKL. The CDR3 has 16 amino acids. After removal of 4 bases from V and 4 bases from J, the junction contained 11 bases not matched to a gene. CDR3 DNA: TGCGCCAGCAGCCCCGGACTAGCATCAATTGGAGAGACCCAGTACTTC. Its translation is CASSPGLASIGETQYF.

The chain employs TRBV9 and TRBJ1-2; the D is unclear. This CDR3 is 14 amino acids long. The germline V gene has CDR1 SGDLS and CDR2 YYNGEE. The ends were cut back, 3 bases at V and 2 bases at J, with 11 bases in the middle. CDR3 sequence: CASSESFGNYGYTF. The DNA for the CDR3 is TGTGCCAGCAGCGAGTCCTTTGGAAACTATGGCTACACCTTC.

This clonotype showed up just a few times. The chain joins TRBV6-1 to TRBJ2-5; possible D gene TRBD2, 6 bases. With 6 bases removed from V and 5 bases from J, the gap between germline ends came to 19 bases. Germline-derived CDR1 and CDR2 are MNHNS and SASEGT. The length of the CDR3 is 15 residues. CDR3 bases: TGTGCCAGCAGCCCCTGGGCGGGAAATTGGGAGACCCAGTACTTC. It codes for CASSPWAGNWETQYF.